The 9 T cell receptor beta chains below all came from one sample that was sequenced in a study of CD8 T cells in Susac syndrome. Random hexamers primed reverse transcription of about 0.5 to 1 ug RNA. MiXCR, run by TCRdb on the immunoSEQ multiplex PCR reads, gives a single entry per CDR3 protein. The sample records a few hundred thousand distinct CDR3 sequences, approximately 95% being singletons. The source material was CD4+ T cells from PBMCs. The receptors here all came from a human donor with multiple sclerosis.

As DNA, the CDR3 is TGTGCCAGCGCCCTAGCAAATGAGCAGTTCTTC. As protein: CASALANEQFF. This chain joins TRBV30 and TRBJ2-1, with D perhaps TRBD2 (5 bases). CDR1 is GTSNPN and CDR2 is SVGIG in the germline V gene (reference sequence). The CDR3 totals 11 residues. V dropped 8 bases and J dropped 7 bases, with 12 bases sitting between them.

The chain joins TRBV5-1 to TRBJ2-4; D uncertain. Per germline, CDR1 SGHRS and CDR2 YFSETQ. The CDR3 is 14 amino acids. The V end was cut by 3 bases, the J end by 1 base, with 8 bases between. The CDR3 spells CASSSGDAKNIQYF. For the CDR3, the DNA is TGCGCCAGCAGCTCGGGTGATGCCAAAAACATTCAGTACTTC.

This chain joins TRBV19 and TRBJ1-5; 7 bases are shared with TRBD1. Trimming cost V 7 bases and J 7 bases; bases outside gene matches: 7. Germline-derived CDR1 and CDR2 are LNHDA and SQIVND (reference sequence). This CDR3 has 13 residues. The CDR3 bases are TGTGCCAGTACCACAGGGGACGGGCAGCCCCAGCATTTT. Amino acid sequence: CASTTGDGQPQHF.

The chain carries TRBV3-1 and TRBJ2-5; D is ambiguous. The V gene lost 1 base and the J gene lost 1 base, with 7 bases spanning the gap. CDR3 length: 14 residues. The V gene's germline CDR1 is LGHDT and CDR2 YNNKEL (reference sequence). The CDR3 protein is CASSQVELQETQYF. In DNA, the CDR3 is TGTGCCAGCAGCCAAGTGGAGCTCCAAGAGACCCAGTACTTC.

The genes are TRBV30 and TRBJ2-7; D may be TRBD2 (5 bases). Germline V gene data show CDR1 as GTSNPN and CDR2 as SVGIG (reference sequence). V was cut by 8 bases and J by 4 bases, with 15 bases left in between. This CDR3 region has 12 residues. The CDR3 here is CAGTIGEYEQYF. The CDR3 nucleotides read TGTGCCGGTACTATCGGGGAGTACGAGCAGTACTTC.

The J gene is TRBJ2-3, the V gene TRBV20-1; D is ambiguous. The V and J ends lost 5 bases and 5 bases respectively, with 17 bases between them. The length of the CDR3 is 14 residues. CDR1 and CDR2 from the germline V gene are DFQATT and SNEGSKA (reference sequence). CDR3 sequence reads: CSALDEPHLDTQYF. For the CDR3, the DNA is TGCAGTGCTCTGGACGAGCCCCATTTAGATACGCAGTATTTT.

The chain combines TRBV29-1 with TRBJ1-2; no clear D. Trimming removed 4 bases from V and 4 bases from J, with 16 bases in between. This CDR3 comprises 14 residues. The germline V gene has CDR1 SQVTM and CDR2 ANQGSEA. DNA of the CDR3: TGCAGCGTTGCTCCCGTAGGGAGAGCCTATGGCTACACCTTC. This translates into CSVAPVGRAYGYTF.

For the CDR3, the DNA is TGTGCCTGGAGTGTCTTATTGGGCTATGGCTACACCTTC. It yields the protein CAWSVLLGYGYTF. V is TRBV30 and J is TRBJ1-2; D not certain. V dropped 0 bases and J dropped 4 bases, with 9 bases sitting between them. The germline CDR1 and CDR2 sequences are GTSNPN and SVGIG (reference sequence). This CDR3 has 13 residues.

The chain is built from TRBV29-1 and TRBJ1-1, with 8 bases aligning to TRBD1. The V segment lost 4 bases and the J segment 1 base; nucleotides outside the gene matches: 5. Germline-derived CDR1 and CDR2 are SQVTM and ANQGSEA. This CDR3 is built from 14 residues. DNA for the CDR3: TGCAGCGTTGTCAGGGGGCCGGGGAACACTGAAGCTTTCTTT. The encoded protein is CSVVRGPGNTEAFF. Full variable domain (rest looked up from reference TRBV29-1 and TRBJ1-1): SAVISQKPSRDICQRGTSLTIQCQVDSQVTMMFWYRQQPGQSLTLIATANQGSEATYESGFVIDKFPISRPNLTFSTLTVSNMSPEDSSIYLCSVVRGPGNTEAFFGQGTRLTVV.